The source of this T cell receptor (beta chain) is a study of low-dose radiotherapy and immunotherapy resistance in tumors. Overall study: Treatment of Cohort 2 consisted of 1 Gy per fraction every two weeks, amounting to 13 Gy over 26 weeks. Study patients were administered oral aspirin at 300 mg daily for four cycles from cycle 1 day 1.

Specified time point: after trial treatment. The treatment here: LDRT plus nivolumab, ipilimumab, low-dose cyclophosphamide and aspirin (RACIN trial). Patients deemed eligible presented with advanced solid tumors lacking tumor-infiltrating lymphocytes. TRAV and TRBV primers primed cDNA for both TCRalpha and TCRbeta. The authors amplified TCRs for 20 to 25 PCR cycles with a constant-region primer and a V-primer adapter. TCRdb re-called the reads through MiXCR, storing one row per CDR3 protein. The sample yields under 110,000 distinct CDR3 sequences, 20% to 25% seen once. The J segment lost 4 bases and the V segment lost 1 base, leaving 12 bases of the junction unmatched. CDR1 is MNHNS, CDR2 SASEGT, per germline. This CDR3 is built from 17 residues.

The sample consisted of PBMCs, taken after low-dose radiotherapy plus immunotherapy. The source of this sequence is a male donor with prostate cancer. The genes are TRBV6-1 and TRBJ2-5, with TRBD2 identical over 7 bases. This CDR3 is CASSEVGGGSLGETQYF. The CDR3 DNA is TGTGCCAGCAGTGAAGTGGGCGGGGGTTCACTGGGAGAGACCCAGTACTTC.